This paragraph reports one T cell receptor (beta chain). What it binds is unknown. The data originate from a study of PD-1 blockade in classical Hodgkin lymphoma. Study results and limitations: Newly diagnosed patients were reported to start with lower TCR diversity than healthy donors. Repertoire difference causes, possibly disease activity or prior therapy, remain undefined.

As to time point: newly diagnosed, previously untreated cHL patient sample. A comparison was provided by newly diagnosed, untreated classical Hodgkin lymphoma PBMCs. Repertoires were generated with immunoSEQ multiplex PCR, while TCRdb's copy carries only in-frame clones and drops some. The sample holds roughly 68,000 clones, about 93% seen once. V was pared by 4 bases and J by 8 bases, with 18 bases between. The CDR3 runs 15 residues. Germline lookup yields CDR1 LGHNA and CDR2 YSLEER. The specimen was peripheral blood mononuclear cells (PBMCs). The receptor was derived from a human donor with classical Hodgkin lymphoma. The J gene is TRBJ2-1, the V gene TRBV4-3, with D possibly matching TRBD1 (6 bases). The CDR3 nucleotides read TGCGCCAGCAGCCGGATAACTGGGGCAGGGGATGAGCAGTTCTTC. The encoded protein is CASSRITGAGDEQFF.